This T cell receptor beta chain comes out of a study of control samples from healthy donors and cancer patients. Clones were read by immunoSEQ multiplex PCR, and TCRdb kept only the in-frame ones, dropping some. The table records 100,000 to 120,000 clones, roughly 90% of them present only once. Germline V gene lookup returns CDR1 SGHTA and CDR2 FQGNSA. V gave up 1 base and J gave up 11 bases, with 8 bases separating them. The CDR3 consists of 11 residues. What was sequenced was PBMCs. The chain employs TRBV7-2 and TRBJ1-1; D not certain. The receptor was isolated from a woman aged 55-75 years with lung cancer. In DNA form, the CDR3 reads TGTGCCAGCAGCTTAGTGGATAGGGCTTTCTTT. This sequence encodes CASSLVDRAFF.